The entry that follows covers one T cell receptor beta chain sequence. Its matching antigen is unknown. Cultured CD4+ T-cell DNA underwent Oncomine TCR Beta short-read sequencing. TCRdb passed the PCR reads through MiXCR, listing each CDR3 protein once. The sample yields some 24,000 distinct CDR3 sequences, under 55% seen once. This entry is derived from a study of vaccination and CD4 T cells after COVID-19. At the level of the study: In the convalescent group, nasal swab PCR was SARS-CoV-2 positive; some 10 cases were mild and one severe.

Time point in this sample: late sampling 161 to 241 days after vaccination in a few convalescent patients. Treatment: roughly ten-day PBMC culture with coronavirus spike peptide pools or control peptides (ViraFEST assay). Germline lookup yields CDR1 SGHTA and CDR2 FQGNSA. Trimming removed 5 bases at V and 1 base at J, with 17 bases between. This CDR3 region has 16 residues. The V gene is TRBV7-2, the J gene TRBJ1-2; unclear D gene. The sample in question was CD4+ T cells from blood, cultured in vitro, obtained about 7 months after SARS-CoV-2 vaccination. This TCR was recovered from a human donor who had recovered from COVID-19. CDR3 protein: CASSPQPRTDNYGYTF. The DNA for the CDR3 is TGTGCCAGCAGCCCACAGCCTAGAACAGATAACTATGGCTACACCTTC.